Listed here is a single T cell receptor beta chain. The same CDR3 is also encoded by other DNA sequences in this sample. cDNA synthesis used the whole RNA isolate, giving expressed TCRB sequences. TCRdb's copy holds only in-frame clones and misses some; the assay was immunoSEQ multiplex PCR. The sample yields about 900,000 clones, about 17% seen once. This sample is part of a study of beta chain features in type 1 diabetes. The CDR3 is made up of 13 amino acids. Germline CDR1 is SGDLS and CDR2 is YYNGEE. Trimming removed 0 bases from V and 5 bases from J, with 8 bases in between. The sequencing sample was made of naive CD4+ T cells from blood. The chain links TRBV9 to TRBJ2-5, with a weak D call TRBD1 (5 bases). This receptor was identified in a young woman in good health. The CDR3 spells CASSVAGQETQYF. CDR3 DNA: TGTGCCAGCAGCGTAGCAGGGCAGGAGACCCAGTACTTC.